The 30 T cell receptor beta chains in this list originate from one sample, sequenced in a study of blood T cell repertoires in COVID-19. Data came from immunoSEQ multiplex PCR; TCRdb stores just in-frame clones and leaves some out. The table includes a few hundred thousand clones, more than 70% detected once. The sample was peripheral blood. The origin of the receptors is a woman younger than 45 with COVID-19, enrolled during active disease.

The chain recombines TRBV4-1 with TRBJ1-1, with 7 bases aligning to TRBD1. Germline CDR1 is MGHRA and CDR2 is YSYEKL. This CDR3 is 15 amino acids long. V lost 1 base and J lost 5; bases outside the gene matches: 7. CDR3 protein: CASSQGQGQGTEAFF. For the CDR3, the DNA is TGCGCCAGCAGCCAAGGACAGGGCCAGGGGACTGAAGCTTTCTTT.

The chain has TRBV9 and TRBJ2-1; 11 bases are a match to TRBD2. This CDR3 is built from 16 residues. V shed 4 bases, J shed 4 bases, and the junction held 7 bases outside the gene matches. Germline loops: CDR1 SGDLS, CDR2 YYNGEE. CDR3 loop: CASSPSGTSGYNEQFF. The CDR3 DNA reads as TGTGCCAGCAGCCCCTCTGGGACTAGCGGATACAATGAGCAGTTCTTC.

The chain has TRBV6-2 or TRBV6-3 and TRBJ2-1; D may be TRBD1 (7 bases). The CDR3 consists of 17 residues. CDR1 MNHEY and CDR2 SVGEGT come from the germline V gene. Trimming stripped 6 bases from V and 1 base from J, with 19 bases between. CDR3 bases: TGTGCCAGCAGCCGAAACCACCAGGGGGGATCCTACAATGAGCAGTTCTTC. It is translated as CASSRNHQGGSYNEQFF.

Remarks on this clone: Other nucleotide sequences from this sample produce the same CDR3. The chain employs TRBV9 and TRBJ2-3; D is unresolved. From germline, CDR1 is SGDLS and CDR2 YYNGEE. The CDR3 spans 13 residues. Trimming stripped 4 bases from V and 0 bases from J, with 6 bases between. The CDR3 DNA reads TGTGCCAGCAGCCCCCCAAGCACAGATACGCAGTATTTT. This codes for CASSPPSTDTQYF.

V and J are TRBV6-2 or TRBV6-3 and TRBJ1-5, with a possible D match to TRBD1 (5 bases). The germline CDR1 and CDR2 sequences are MNHEY and SVGEGT. The CDR3 loop spans 18 amino acids. Trimming removed 2 bases at V and 0 bases at J, with 17 bases between. In DNA, the CDR3 is TGTGCCAGCAGTTACCGTGTAAAGGGGATTAATAGCAATCAGCCCCAGCATTTT. It specifies CASSYRVKGINSNQPQHF.

The V and J genes are TRBV18 and TRBJ2-7, with 7 bases that match TRBD2. This CDR3 has 15 amino acids. The germline V gene encodes CDR1 KGHSH and CDR2 LQKENI. The V gene end was trimmed by 6 bases and the J gene end by 0 bases; junction bases not matched to a gene: 8. In DNA, the CDR3 is TGTGCCAGCTCCCCCGAGCGGGGTGACTCCTACGAGCAGTACTTC. Its translation: CASSPERGDSYEQYF.

The rearrangement joins TRBV6-5 to TRBJ2-3; D unresolved. Trimming removed 2 bases at V and 6 bases at J, with 12 bases between. The germline gives CDR1 MNHEY, CDR2 SVGAGI. The CDR3 totals 14 residues. This chain's CDR3 is CASSYGPGVDTQYF. DNA for the CDR3: TGTGCCAGCAGTTACGGCCCGGGTGTCGATACGCAGTATTTT.

The chain carries TRBV7-2 and TRBJ2-3, with D maybe TRBD1 (6 bases). Per germline, CDR1 SGHTA and CDR2 FQGNSA. Trimming stripped 6 bases from V and 7 bases from J, with 17 bases between. The CDR3 spans 14 residues. In DNA, the CDR3 is TGTGCCAGCAGTACGAGTCACAGGGCACATACGCAGTATTTT. It encodes CASSTSHRAHTQYF.

The chain recombines TRBV4-3 with TRBJ2-7; D may be TRBD1 (7 bases). The CDR3 length is 14 residues. V lost 4 bases and J lost 5, with 15 bases in between. Per germline, CDR1 LGHNA and CDR2 YSLEER. CDR3 nucleotide sequence: TGCGCCAGCAGCCCAGACAGGGAGGTGGACGAGCAGTACTTC. This codes for CASSPDREVDEQYF.

This chain joins TRBV15 and TRBJ2-5, with 7 nucleotides matching TRBD2. CDR3 length: 19 amino acids. Germline loops: CDR1 LNHNV, CDR2 YYDKDF (reference sequence). V dropped 1 base and J dropped 2; count of bases not matched to a gene: 16. The CDR3: CATSRVRTGGKGRQETQYF. CDR3 nucleotide sequence: TGTGCCACCAGCAGAGTGCGGACGGGGGGAAAGGGGCGGCAAGAGACCCAGTACTTC.

This chain joins TRBV6-1 and TRBJ2-4, with TRBD1 identical over 7 bases. Germline V gene data show CDR1 as MNHNS and CDR2 as SASEGT. The CDR3 is 16 amino acids. J was trimmed by 1 base and V by 1 base; bases with no gene match: 4. The DNA for the CDR3 is TGTGCCAGCAGTGAAGGGACAGGTTGGGCCAAAAACATTCAGTACTTC. This gives the protein CASSEGTGWAKNIQYF.

The table lists this clone with a count of one. The chain links TRBV15 to TRBJ1-4, with D unclear. There are 16 residues in the CDR3. Trimming left V 1 base short and J 0 bases short, with 9 bases between. Germline V gives CDR1 LNHNV, CDR2 YYDKDF (reference sequence). CDR3 coding DNA: TGTGCCACCAGCAGAGGTGGCCCCGCAACTAATGAAAAACTGTTTTTT. It translates to CATSRGGPATNEKLFF.

This clone was counted once. V gene TRBV28 combines with J gene TRBJ2-3; no clear D gene. V lost 4 bases and J lost 2, with 10 bases in between. Germline CDR1 is MDHEN and CDR2 is SYDVKM. The CDR3 covers 14 residues. CDR3 sequence reads: CASSSQAPTDTQYF. CDR3 sequence (DNA): TGTGCCAGCAGTTCCCAGGCTCCCACAGATACGCAGTATTTT. The full variable domain, rest sourced from reference TRBV28 and TRBJ2-3, is DVKVTQSSRYLVKRTGEKVFLECVQDMDHENMFWYRQDPGLGLRLIYFSYDVKMKEKGDIPEGYSVSREKKERFSLILESASTNQTSMYLCASSSQAPTDTQYFGPGTRLTVL.

CDR3 sequence reads: CASSPNLGRVAGNTIYF. CDR3 DNA sequence: TGTGCCAGCAGCCCCAACCTGGGCAGGGTTGCTGGAAACACCATATATTTT. The genes are TRBV7-9 and TRBJ1-3; possible D gene TRBD1, 5 bases. This CDR3 region has 17 residues. Per germline, CDR1 SEHNR and CDR2 FQNEAQ (reference sequence). The V end was cut by 5 bases, the J end by 2 bases, with 19 bases between. Variable domain in full (rest from reference TRBV7-9 and TRBJ1-3): DTGVSQNPRHKITKRGQNVTFRCDPISEHNRLYWYRQTLGQGPEFLTYFQNEAQLEKSRLLSDRFSAERPKGSFSTLEIQRTEQGDSAMYLCASSPNLGRVAGNTIYFGEGSWLTVV.

The gene calls are TRBV5-6 and TRBJ1-2; D not certain. Per the germline V gene, CDR1 is SGHDT and CDR2 is YYEEEE. V was shortened by 1 base and J by 5 bases, with 15 bases between the two germline ends. The CDR3 has 15 residues. CDR3 loop: CASSLRAFRGYGYTF. The CDR3 coding sequence is TGTGCCAGCAGCTTGCGCGCCTTTCGGGGATATGGCTACACCTTC.

The chain carries TRBV15 and TRBJ2-1, with 10 positions matching TRBD1. Germline V gives CDR1 LNHNV, CDR2 YYDKDF (reference sequence). Trimming took 2 bases from V and 6 from J; bases not matched to a gene: 7. This CDR3 contains 16 residues. CDR3 amino acids: CATSRLRTGGFNEQFF. The CDR3 coding sequence is TGTGCCACCAGCAGATTGAGGACAGGGGGATTCAATGAGCAGTTCTTC.

The chain recombines TRBV7-2 with TRBJ2-3, with D unclear. V lost 5 bases, J lost 8 bases, and 11 bases lay in between. The germline V gene has CDR1 SGHTA and CDR2 FQGNSA. The CDR3 is 12 residues long. The chain's CDR3 is CASSGLTGTQYF. CDR3 DNA sequence: TGTGCCAGCAGCGGGCTCACTGGTACGCAGTATTTT.

The gene calls are TRBV7-6 and TRBJ2-5; D is unclear. V lost 0 bases and J 5 bases, leaving 4 bases between the germline ends. The germline V gene encodes CDR1 SGHVS and CDR2 FNYEAQ. This CDR3 spans 12 amino acids. The CDR3, as DNA: TGTGCCAGCAGCTTAGCTGGCGAGACCCAGTACTTC. It codes for CASSLAGETQYF.

The V and J genes are TRBV28 and TRBJ1-2; 7 bases fit TRBD1. V shed 3 bases and J 6 bases; nucleotides not matched to a gene: 4. Germline-derived CDR1 and CDR2 are MDHEN and SYDVKM. CDR3 length: 13 amino acids. CDR3: CASSFYRGNGYTF. The CDR3 DNA sequence: TGTGCCAGCAGTTTTTACAGGGGAAATGGCTACACCTTC.

The V call is TRBV10-1, the J call TRBJ2-1; the D gene is possibly TRBD2 (6 bases). The V end lost 3 bases, the J end lost 6 bases, and 12 bases lay between the germline ends. This CDR3 comprises 14 residues. The germline V gene has CDR1 WNHNN and CDR2 SYGVQD (reference sequence). CDR3 protein: CASSDIGSANEQFF. Here the CDR3 DNA reads TGCGCCAGCAGTGATATCGGGAGCGCCAATGAGCAGTTCTTC.

This clone turned up a few times. The chain is built from TRBV19 and TRBJ2-5; TRBD2 matches at 10 bases. The germline gives CDR1 LNHDA, CDR2 SQIVND (reference sequence). J gave up 3 bases and V 6 bases, and 4 bases lay outside the gene matches. The CDR3 has 14 amino acids. CDR3 sequence (DNA): TGTGCCAGTAGCTCTCTAGCGGGGGAAGAGACCCAGTACTTC. Translation gives CASSSLAGEETQYF.

This clone has a single count. V and J are TRBV3-1 (or the pseudogene TRBV3-2) and TRBJ2-3; 9 nucleotides match TRBD2. The V and J ends lost 8 bases and 5 bases, in that order; junction bases with no gene match: 5. The germline CDR1 and CDR2 sequences are LGHDT and YNNKEL (reference sequence). The CDR3 is made up of 13 amino acids. CDR3 sequence reads: CASSAGGLDTQYF. CDR3 DNA sequence: TGTGCCAGCTCGGCGGGGGGGTTAGATACGCAGTATTTT.

This chain links TRBV2 with TRBJ2-1, with TRBD2 matching over 8 bases. Germline V gene data show CDR1 as SNHLY and CDR2 as FYNNEI. The V and J ends lost 6 bases and 3 bases, in that order; junction bases with no gene match: 10. The length of the CDR3 is 16 residues. In DNA form, the CDR3 reads TGTGCCAGCAGGGGACTGGGCGGGAGGAACTACAATGAGCAGTTCTTC. It encodes CASRGLGGRNYNEQFF.

This chain uses TRBV3-1 (or the pseudogene TRBV3-2) with TRBJ2-1; 7 nucleotides line up with TRBD2. Per germline, CDR1 LGHDT and CDR2 YNNKEL (reference sequence). V gave up 4 bases and J gave up 5 bases; unmatched junction bases: 11. The CDR3 loop spans 16 amino acids. DNA of the CDR3: TGTGCCAGCAGCCCCCTGTGGGGCGGGAGCCACAATGAGCAGTTCTTC. It yields the protein CASSPLWGGSHNEQFF.

The CDR3: CASSLPPTGAYEQYF. The CDR3 nucleotides read TGTGCCAGCAGCTTACCTCCGACAGGGGCCTACGAGCAGTACTTC. The chain carries TRBV11-2 and TRBJ2-7, with 8 bases fitting TRBD1. J gave up 2 bases and V 2 bases, and 5 bases lay outside the gene matches. Germline values: CDR1 SGHAT, CDR2 FQNNGV. This CDR3 region has 15 residues.

This clone showed up just a few times. The chain has TRBV6-6 and TRBJ2-3, with D unclear. Germline V CDR1 and CDR2: MNHNY, SVGAGI (reference sequence). This CDR3 has 11 residues. Trimming took 4 bases from V and 3 from J, leaving 2 bases between them. The CDR3 nucleotides are TGTGCCAGCAGTTTAACAGATACGCAGTATTTT. Translating it yields CASSLTDTQYF.

The chain uses TRBV6-2 or TRBV6-3 and TRBJ2-6; D unclear. CDR1 is MNHEY, CDR2 SVGEGT, per germline. CDR3 size: 15 residues. Deletions cut 4 bases from V and 0 bases from J, with 7 bases between. CDR3 sequence: CASSSGSSGANVLTF. CDR3 in DNA: TGTGCCAGCAGTTCAGGAAGCTCTGGGGCCAACGTCCTGACTTTC.

This clone occurred once. J is TRBJ1-2 and V is TRBV3-1 (or the pseudogene TRBV3-2); D ambiguous. Trimming left V 4 bases short and J 9 bases short, with 15 bases between. Germline V lookup: CDR1 LGHDT, CDR2 YNNKEL (reference sequence). The CDR3 covers 13 residues. The CDR3 DNA sequence: TGTGCCAGCAGCCCGCATTCAACGGGGAGCTACACCTTC. Its translation is CASSPHSTGSYTF.

This sequence joins TRBV7-2 and TRBJ2-5; 8 nucleotides agree with TRBD1. The CDR3 is 15 amino acids. Germline CDR1 is SGHTA and CDR2 is FQGNSA. The trim removed 2 bases at V and 1 base at J, leaving 3 bases unmatched. In DNA, the CDR3 is TGTGCCAGCAGCTTAATGGGGACAGGCCAAGAGACCCAGTACTTC. Protein sequence: CASSLMGTGQETQYF.

V usage is TRBV5-6 and J usage is TRBJ2-7; the match to TRBD1 covers 8 bases. This CDR3 is 17 amino acids long. J was trimmed by 5 bases and V by 0 bases; bases with no gene match: 13. Germline V gene sequence: CDR1 SGHDT, CDR2 YYEEEE. The CDR3 protein is CASSLAGWTGIDNEQYF. CDR3 coding DNA: TGTGCCAGCAGCTTGGCCGGCTGGACAGGGATCGACAACGAGCAGTACTTC.